This TCR beta chain was sequenced for a study of blood T cell repertoires in COVID-19. At the level of the study: Some COVID-19 samples were acute and others convalescent; all came from the United States, Italy and Spain. From T cells, B-cell-depleted T cells, or PBMCs came the material, which was cDNA or gDNA.

In the original analysis: Counts of nucleated cells, estimated from reference gene primer amplification, were obtained. Assay used: immunoSEQ multiplex PCR; TCRdb lists only in-frame clones, some missing. V, J and clone size are those of that table, while D and trimming were read from the DNA. The repertoire holds about 17,000 clones, with approximately 92% as singletons. The source of this sequence is a man in his fifties or sixties with active COVID-19. The sample taken for sequencing was peripheral blood.

The CDR3 sequence: CASSFYDTAKNIQYF. In nucleotides, the CDR3 is TGTGCCAGCAGCTTTTACGACACCGCCAAAAACATTCAGTACTTC. The gene calls are TRBV13 and TRBJ2-4, with D hard to call. V was pared by 3 bases and J by 1 base, with 10 bases between. In germline, CDR1 is PRHDT, CDR2 FYEKMQ (reference sequence). The CDR3 is 15 amino acids. The full variable domain, with the rest looked up from reference TRBV13 and TRBJ2-4, is AAGVIQSPRHLIKEKRETATLKCYPIPRHDTVYWYQQGPGQDPQFLISFYEKMQSDKGSIPDRFSAQQFSDYHSELNMSSLELGDSALYFCASSFYDTAKNIQYFGAGTRLSVL.